These T cell receptor beta chains were read from a single sample in a study of blood T cell repertoires in COVID-19. The assay was immunoSEQ multiplex PCR, and TCRdb's table has in-frame clones only and misses some. The sample shows 200,000 or so clones, over 75% of them seen only once. The material sequenced was peripheral blood. The origin of the receptors is a human donor in a cohort sampled during active COVID-19. Each CDR3 is given with its conserved first and last residue. D genes are given only for firm matches. Rows give clone size only sometimes, using once, few, many, or a class for an expanded clone.

NA	TRBD1	TRBJ2-1	TRBV11-3	TGTGCCAGCAGCCAGAGCGGGACAGGGGGCTTTAATGAGCAGTTCTTC	CASSQSGTGGFNEQFF
NA	TRBD2	TRBJ2-7	TRBV10-3	TGTGCCATCAGCCCCGGACTAGCGGGAACCCCATACGAGCAGTACTTC	CAISPGLAGTPYEQYF
NA	NA	TRBJ1-5	TRBV4-3	TGCGCCAGCAGCCAAGAATACAACCGGGACACCAGCCAGCATTTT	CASSQEYNRDTSQHF
NA	TRBD2	TRBJ2-1	TRBV6-6	TGTGCCAGCAGTCCACAACTAGCGGGAGCTTTCCTTGGTGAGCAGTTCTTC	CASSPQLAGAFLGEQFF
NA	TRBD2	TRBJ2-7	TRBV3-1/TRBV3-2	TGTGCCAGCAGCCGGGGGACTAGCGGGACCTACGAGCAGTACTTC	CASSRGTSGTYEQYF
NA	TRBD1	TRBJ1-2	TRBV18	TGTGCCAGCTCACCATCGGGACAGACTATCTATGGCTACACCTTC	CASSPSGQTIYGYTF
NA	TRBD1	TRBJ1-3	TRBV5-1	TGCGCCAGCAGCTCGACAGGGGGAAACACCATATATTTT	CASSSTGGNTIYF
NA	NA	TRBJ2-5	TRBV4-2	TGTGCCAGCAGCCAAGTAGGAGGGCGCGAGACCCAGTACTTC	CASSQVGGRETQYF
NA	TRBD1	TRBJ1-5	TRBV19	TGTGCCAGTAGTATGGTAACAGGGGGCCGCAATCAGCCCCAGCATTTT	CASSMVTGGRNQPQHF
NA	NA	TRBJ2-7	TRBV18	TGTGCCAGCTCACCCCCCGACAGCTACGAGCAGTACTTC	CASSPPDSYEQYF
NA	TRBD2	TRBJ2-1	TRBV25-1	TGTGCCAGCAGTCCCGCTAGCGGGAGGGCTGGGCTAGGTGAGCAGTTCTTC	CASSPASGRAGLGEQFF
once	NA	TRBJ2-4	TRBV18	TGTGCCAGCTCACCCCTTACAGGGTCCAAAAACATTCAGTACTTC	CASSPLTGSKNIQYF
NA	TRBD1	TRBJ2-7	TRBV7-8	TGTGCCAGCAGCGACAGACAGGGCTCGATCTACGAGCAGTACTTC	CASSDRQGSIYEQYF
few	NA	TRBJ1-3	TRBV20-1	TGCAGTGCTCCCGTAGGAAACACCATATATTTT	CSAPVGNTIYF
NA	TRBD2	TRBJ2-1	TRBV2	TGTGCCAGCAGTTCCCCGGGGGGACTAGCGGGAGGCACCTACAATGAGCAGTTCTTC	CASSSPGGLAGGTYNEQFF
NA	NA	TRBJ2-1	TRBV6-5	TGTGCCAGCAGTTCCGCAGGGAAAACCTACAATGAGCAGTTCTTC	CASSSAGKTYNEQFF
NA	NA	TRBJ2-7	TRBV6-1	TGTGCCAGCAGTGAACCGGGACAAGTCTACGAGCAGTACTTC	CASSEPGQVYEQYF
NA	TRBD1	TRBJ2-1	TRBV28	TGTGCCAGCAGTTTCCCCGGGACAGGCAACAATGAGCAGTTCTTC	CASSFPGTGNNEQFF
NA	TRBD2	TRBJ2-5	TRBV10-3	TGTGCCATCAGCCGAGCGGGAGAAGGAGAGACCCAGTACTTC	CAISRAGEGETQYF
NA	TRBD2	TRBJ2-2	TRBV30	TGTGCCTGGAGTGCCCAGGCCTTTGGCGGGAGCGTCACCGGGGAGCTGTTTTTT	CAWSAQAFGGSVTGELFF
few	NA	TRBJ2-7	TRBV6-6	TGTGCCAGCACACCGGGTTCCCCCTACGAGCAGTACTTC	CASTPGSPYEQYF
once	TRBD2	TRBJ2-3	TRBV4-1	TGCGCCAGCAGCCAAGATCCGGGACTAGCGGTTAGCACAGATACGCAGTATTTT	CASSQDPGLAVSTDTQYF
NA	NA	TRBJ2-2	TRBV28	TGTGCCAGCAGGACCACAGGGATACAGGGCGGGGAGCTGTTTTTT	CASRTTGIQGGELFF
NA	NA	TRBJ2-7	TRBV27	TGTGCCAGCAGTCCCGCGGCAGGGGGGCTCTACGAGCAGTACTTC	CASSPAAGGLYEQYF
once	TRBD1	TRBJ2-7	TRBV4-1	TGCGCCAGCAGCCAAGATCTCGGCAGGGGGCTAAACGAGCAGTACTTC	CASSQDLGRGLNEQYF
NA	NA	TRBJ2-7	TRBV6-6	TGTGCCAGCAGCCTAGGGCCAGCGGTCTACGAGCAGTACTTC	CASSLGPAVYEQYF
NA	TRBD2	TRBJ2-1	TRBV3-1/TRBV3-2	TGTGCCAGCAGCCAAGATATAGGACTAGCGGGACGGTACAATGAGCAGTTCTTC	CASSQDIGLAGRYNEQFF
NA	NA	TRBJ1-3	TRBV15	TGTGCCACCAGCAGACCAGACAGGCCCTCTGGAAACACCATATATTTT	CATSRPDRPSGNTIYF
NA	TRBD1	TRBJ1-1	TRBV2	TGTGCCAGCAGTGAACAGGGGGAGGAGTTTACTGAAGCTTTCTTT	CASSEQGEEFTEAFF